These T cell receptor beta chains were read from a single sample in a study of identical twins. Via MiXCR, TCRdb re-called the 5' RACE reads, giving one row per CDR3 protein. This table holds approximately 500,000 distinct CDR3 sequences, about 24% found once. The same specimen was also included in a second study, on T cells expressing NK-cell markers.

Material for sequencing was CD4+ T cells sorted from blood. Every receptor here comes from a woman between 18 and 29 years old in good health. Each CDR3 is given with its conserved first and last residue. A D gene is named only where the DNA matches it firmly. A row's size may be missing; if present it is once, few, many or a size class.

>few|TRBJ1-4|TRBV12-3/TRBV12-4|-
TGTGCCAGCAGTTTGCGGGAAAATGAAAAACTGTTTTTT
CASSLRENEKLFF
>few|TRBJ2-1|TRBV6-1|TRBD2
TGTGCCAGCAAGCTAGCGGGATCGCGGTACAATGAGCAGTTCTTC
CASKLAGSRYNEQFF
>-|TRBJ2-7|TRBV12-3/TRBV12-4|-
TGTGCCAGCAGCCGACCGGACAGTACCTACGAGCAGTACTTC
CASSRPDSTYEQYF
>-|TRBJ2-1|TRBV7-9|-
TGTGCCAGCAGACCCACAGGGGAGGGGGAGCAGTTCTTC
CASRPTGEGEQFF
>-|TRBJ1-2|TRBV12-3/TRBV12-4|-
TGTGCCAGCAGCATAGATACTAACTATGGCTACACCTTC
CASSIDTNYGYTF
>-|TRBJ2-3|TRBV10-3|TRBD2
TGTGCCATCAGTGATGATAGCGGGAGGTATACGCAGTATTTT
CAISDDSGRYTQYF
>-|TRBJ2-2|TRBV5-5|-
TGTGCCAGCAGCTTTTCCGGGTTTCCAACCGGGGAGCTGTTTTTT
CASSFSGFPTGELFF
>-|TRBJ2-1|TRBV29-1|-
TGCAGCGTTGACAATGAGCAGTTCTTC
CSVDNEQFF
>-|TRBJ2-1|TRBV30|TRBD2
TGTGCCTGGAGTGACGGGAGGGGAGGTGAGCAGTTCTTC
CAWSDGRGGEQFF
>many|TRBJ1-4|TRBV3-1|TRBD1
TGTGCCAGCAGCCTGTCAGGGGGCTCTGAAAAACTGTTTTTT
CASSLSGGSEKLFF
>-|TRBJ1-1|TRBV5-1|-
TGCGCCAGCAGCTTGGGAGACGGCGGGGGCACTGAAGCTTTCTTT
CASSLGDGGGTEAFF
>many|TRBJ1-1|TRBV29-1|TRBD1
TGCAGCGTGTCGACAGGGGTAAGAACTGAAGCTTTCTTT
CSVSTGVRTEAFF
>few|TRBJ2-7|TRBV18|-
TGTGCCAGCTCGTATACCGGACATTCCTACGAGCAGTACTTC
CASSYTGHSYEQYF
>few|TRBJ2-2|TRBV11-1|-
TGTGCCAGCAGCTTAGCCTGGAGCGCGAACACCGGGGAGCTGTTTTTT
CASSLAWSANTGELFF
>few|TRBJ2-1|TRBV20-1|TRBD2
TGCAGTGCTACATCCGGGACTAGCGGGAGGTTACATGAGCAGTTCTTC
CSATSGTSGRLHEQFF
>-|TRBJ1-1|TRBV5-1|TRBD1
TGCGCCAGCAGCTTGGCCCCGGGACAGGGGATGAACACTGAAGCTTTCTTT
CASSLAPGQGMNTEAFF
>-|TRBJ2-2|TRBV5-5|TRBD1
TGTGCCAGCAGCTTACAGGGGGCTTTCACCGGGGAGCTGTTTTTT
CASSLQGAFTGELFF
>few|TRBJ2-7|TRBV10-3|TRBD1
TGTGCCATCAGTCCGGGGACAGACTCCTACGAGCAGTACTTC
CAISPGTDSYEQYF
>-|TRBJ2-5|TRBV6-2/TRBV6-3|-
TGTGCCAGCAGTTATAGCCGGGACCAAGAGACCCAGTACTTC
CASSYSRDQETQYF
>few|TRBJ1-5|TRBV7-8|TRBD1
TGTGCCAGCAGCCCCGGACAGGCGGCCGGGACCCAGCATTTT
CASSPGQAAGTQHF
>few|TRBJ1-4|TRBV20-1|-
TGCAGTGCTACCCTCACGGGAGAAAAACTGTTTTTT
CSATLTGEKLFF
>-|TRBJ2-1|TRBV6-1|-
TGTGCCAGCAGTCCCCTCCGAGGAGGGGTCCGTACAAGGGGTGAGCAGTTCTTC
CASSPLRGGVRTRGEQFF
>few|TRBJ1-1|TRBV7-9|-
TGTGCCAGCAGTACCCGAGAGAAGCTTTTCTTT
CASSTREKLFF
>-|TRBJ2-2|TRBV27|TRBD1
TGTGCCAGCAGTTTAAGGACAGGGGCCGTGCGGGGAACCGGGGAGCTGTTTTTT
CASSLRTGAVRGTGELFF
>-|TRBJ2-4|TRBV7-2|-
TGTGCCAGCAGCCCTACATATGGCAAAAACATTCAGTACTTC
CASSPTYGKNIQYF
>few|TRBJ2-2|TRBV6-2/TRBV6-3|-
TGTGCCAGCAGACCGTCTCAGCGCGGGGAGCTGTTTTTT
CASRPSQRGELFF
>few|TRBJ1-1|TRBV20-1|-
TGCAGTGCTAGAGATGCAGGGACCGCTGAAGCTTTCTTT
CSARDAGTAEAFF
>-|TRBJ2-1|TRBV5-1|TRBD2
TGCGCCAGCACCCTGGGACTAGCGGATTACAATGAGCAGTTCTTC
CASTLGLADYNEQFF
>many|TRBJ1-5|TRBV12-3/TRBV12-4|-
TGTGCCAGCAGCCCAGGTCCCGGGACACGGAACAATCAGCCCCAGCATTTT
CASSPGPGTRNNQPQHF
>few|TRBJ2-1|TRBV7-9|-
TGTGCCAGCAGCTTGGCCCGGGCAGGGACGTTGGGCAATGAGCAGTTCTTC
CASSLARAGTLGNEQFF
>-|TRBJ2-3|TRBV20-1|-
TGCAGTCCGCAAAGCGGGAGCACAGATACGCAGTATTTT
CSPQSGSTDTQYF
>-|TRBJ2-2|TRBV7-6|-
TGTGCCAGCAGCCCCGGCGCCGGGGAGCTGTTTTTT
CASSPGAGELFF
>-|TRBJ2-3|TRBV20-1|-
TGCAGTGGAAACAGAGGGGATACGCAGTATTTT
CSGNRGDTQYF
>few|TRBJ2-3|TRBV20-1|-
TGCAGTGCTAGATCCCTCACAGATACGCAGTATTTT
CSARSLTDTQYF
>few|TRBJ2-7|TRBV18|TRBD1
TGTGCCAGCTCGCGCCCCAGCGCCGAGGGGGCGCAACGCTACGAGCAGTACTTC
CASSRPSAEGAQRYEQYF
>few|TRBJ1-3|TRBV15|-
TGTGCCACCAGCAGAGGGTTTGTCAGCGGAAACACCATATATTTT
CATSRGFVSGNTIYF
>many|TRBJ1-6|TRBV9|-
TGTGCCAGCAGCACCCGACAATGGAATTCACCCCTCCACTTT
CASSTRQWNSPLHF
>few|TRBJ2-7|TRBV7-6|-
TGTGCCAGCAGCCTACGATCCGACAGTTACGAGCAGTACTTC
CASSLRSDSYEQYF
>few|TRBJ2-1|TRBV20-1|TRBD2
TGCAGTGCTCAGCCGCCCCCCAGCGGGGGCTACAATGAGCAGTTCTTC
CSAQPPPSGGYNEQFF
>few|TRBJ1-2|TRBV5-4|-
TGTGCCAGCAGCCCCGGGGGGGGCAGGATCTATGGCTACACCTTC
CASSPGGGRIYGYTF
>few|TRBJ2-2|TRBV14|TRBD2
TGTGCCAGCAGCCAAGTAGACGGGAGGGCCTCGAACACCGGGGAGCTGTTTTTT
CASSQVDGRASNTGELFF
>-|TRBJ2-1|TRBV20-1|TRBD2
TGCAGTGCTAGAGTGATGGGCGGGGGGGCCAATGAGCAGTTCTTC
CSARVMGGGANEQFF
>few|TRBJ2-7|TRBV7-2|TRBD2
TGTGCCAGCAGCTTAGAAGGACTAGCCTACGAGCAGTACTTC
CASSLEGLAYEQYF
>few|TRBJ2-3|TRBV5-1|-
TGCGCCAGCAAGACCACGCAGGGGAGAGATACGCAGTATTTT
CASKTTQGRDTQYF
>few|TRBJ1-6|TRBV12-3/TRBV12-4|-
TGTGCCAGCAGTTTAGTGGGGGCAGAGGCACCCCTCCACTTT
CASSLVGAEAPLHF
>few|TRBJ2-3|TRBV10-3|TRBD1
TGTGCCACCAGCAAAGACAGGGGGCCAGATACGCAGTATTTT
CATSKDRGPDTQYF
>-|TRBJ2-6|TRBV19|-
TGTGCCACCAGAGTCGGGAGAGGACGGGGGGCCAACGTCCTGACTTTC
CATRVGRGRGANVLTF
>-|TRBJ2-2|TRBV20-1|-
TGCAGTGCAAAGCGGGCGGTCACCGGGGAGCTGTTTTTT
CSAKRAVTGELFF
>-|TRBJ1-1|TRBV11-2|-
TGTGCCAGCAGCTGGAAAATGGACACTGAAGCTTTCTTT
CASSWKMDTEAFF
>-|TRBJ2-5|TRBV27|TRBD2
TGTGCCAGCAGTCCAAGACTAGCGGGGGCAGGAGAGACCCAGTACTTC
CASSPRLAGAGETQYF
>-|TRBJ2-5|TRBV5-5|TRBD2
TGTGCCAGCAGCTTAGGTACCTTGGGACTAGCGACCCACGAAGCCCAGTACTTC
CASSLGTLGLATHEAQYF